This section outlines one TCR beta chain sequence together with its context. This sample was taken from a study of blood T cell repertoires in COVID-19. Study processing details: Estimates of nucleated cell counts were drawn from the amplification of reference gene primers. This table comes from immunoSEQ multiplex PCR, and its TCRdb copy is limited to in-frame clones, with some not included. Clone size and the V and J calls come from that table; the DNA yielded D and trimming. This repertoire shows about 130,000 clones, about 80% found once; its top ten account for roughly 9.2%. Cohort 3 recovered donors had two negative PCRs, clearance, or symptom resolution. The clonotype originates from a man between 45 and 60 years old who had recovered from COVID-19. The sample comprised PBMCs or T cells enriched from blood (not recorded which).

CDR3 residues: CASSIWGFGGTSTDTQYF. CDR3 DNA sequence: TGTGCCAGTAGTATATGGGGGTTTGGGGGGACCTCCACAGATACGCAGTATTTT. This chain uses TRBV19 with TRBJ2-3; TRBD2 is a possible D gene (6 bases). V lost 2 bases and J lost 2, with 20 bases in between. The CDR3 has 18 amino acids. Looked up from germline, CDR1 is LNHDA and CDR2 is SQIVND (reference sequence).